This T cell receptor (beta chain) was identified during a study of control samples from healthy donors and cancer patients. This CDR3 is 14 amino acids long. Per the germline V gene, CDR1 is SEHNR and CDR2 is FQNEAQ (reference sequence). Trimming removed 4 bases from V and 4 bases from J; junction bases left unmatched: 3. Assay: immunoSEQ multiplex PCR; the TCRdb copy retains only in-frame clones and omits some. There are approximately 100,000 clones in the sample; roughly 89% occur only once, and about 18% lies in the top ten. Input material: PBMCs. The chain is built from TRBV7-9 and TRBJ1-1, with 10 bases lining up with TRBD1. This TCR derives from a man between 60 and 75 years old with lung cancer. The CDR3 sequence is CASSWGDRGTEAFF. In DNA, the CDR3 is TGTGCCAGCAGCTGGGGGGACAGGGGCACTGAAGCTTTCTTT.